Following are 15 T cell receptor beta chains from one sample sequenced in a study of T-cell reconstitution after alpha-beta-depleted transplantation in children. The TCRbeta library was prepared with unique molecular identifiers. From the PCR reads, TCRdb called clonotypes with MiXCR, one entry per CDR3 protein. Among hundreds of thousands of distinct CDR3 sequences listed, 13% were seen once. The sequences come from PBMCs, mostly from graft donor cells, collected 360 days after TCRalphabeta/CD19-depleted stem cell transplant. All receptors derive from a male patient younger than 18 who had a stem cell transplant for acute myeloid leukemia, so the T cells may come from the graft donor.

In this sample, this clonotype turned up many times. The chain carries TRBV28 and TRBJ1-5; the D gene is possibly TRBD1 (6 bases). CDR1 MDHEN and CDR2 SYDVKM come from the germline V gene. This CDR3 is 14 amino acids long. Trimming cost V 6 bases and J 0 bases, with 9 bases left between them. CDR3 amino acids: CASRRQVSNQPQHF. The CDR3 DNA is TGTGCCAGCAGAAGACAGGTTAGCAATCAGCCCCAGCATTTT.

There are a few counts of this clonotype. The chain links TRBV20-1 to TRBJ2-5, with TRBD2 matching 14 bases. This CDR3 comprises 18 residues. Germline CDR1 reads DFQATT; CDR2 reads SNEGSKA (reference sequence). V dropped 0 bases and J dropped 1; count of bases not matched to a gene: 7. CDR3 in DNA: TGCAGTGCTAGAGATCGGGAGGGACTAGCGGGAGCCCAAGAGACCCAGTACTTC. Its translation is CSARDREGLAGAQETQYF.

This clonotype was seen only a few times. V gene TRBV7-2 combines with J gene TRBJ2-3, with D perhaps matching TRBD1 (8 bases). Germline V gives CDR1 SGHTA, CDR2 FQGNSA. Trimming took off 3 bases at V and 5 bases at J, with 12 bases between the two ends. The CDR3 sequence is 14 residues long. The CDR3 coding sequence is TGTGCCAGCAGCTTGACAGGGGAGGGAGATACGCAGTATTTT. Its protein product is CASSLTGEGDTQYF.

The sample holds many counts of this clonotype. J is TRBJ2-3 and V is TRBV12-3 or TRBV12-4; TRBD2 agrees at 8 bases. J lost 0 bases, V lost 3 bases, and 8 bases had no gene match. The CDR3 runs to 17 residues. CDR3: CASSLALAAISTDTQYF. In DNA form, the CDR3 reads TGTGCCAGCAGTTTGGCACTAGCGGCCATCAGCACAGATACGCAGTATTTT.

This clonotype showed up just a few times. The V and J genes are TRBV2 and TRBJ2-3; 8 nucleotides agree with TRBD2. CDR3 length equals 16 residues. CDR1 is SNHLY and CDR2 is FYNNEI in the germline V gene. V was pared by 8 bases and J by 2 bases, with 12 bases of the junction left unmatched. Here the CDR3 DNA reads TGTGCCAGCGGCCGAGGACTAGCATTAGCCACAGATACGCAGTATTTT. This translates into CASGRGLALATDTQYF. The whole variable domain, remainder taken from reference TRBV2 and TRBJ2-3, is EPEVTQTPSHQVTQMGQEVILRCVPISNHLYFYWYRQILGQKVEFLVSFYNNEISEKSEIFDDQFSVERPDGSNFTLKIRSTKLEDSAMYFCASGRGLALATDTQYFGPGTRLTVL.

The chain combines TRBV7-2 with TRBJ2-7; weak D call: TRBD2 (6 bases). Trimming shortened V by 5 bases and J by 0 bases, and 17 bases separated the two germline ends. Germline CDR1 SGHTA, CDR2 FQGNSA. The CDR3 runs 16 residues. The CDR3 bases are TGTGCCAGCAGCCCGAGGGGAGGACCTAGCTCCTACGAGCAGTACTTC. Encoded protein: CASSPRGGPSSYEQYF.

This clonotype was seen at least ten times. The chain uses TRBV20-1 and TRBJ1-2; D gene uncertain. Deletions cut 2 bases from V and 1 base from J, with 8 bases between. The CDR3 sequence is 13 residues long. The germline CDR1 and CDR2 sequences are DFQATT and SNEGSKA (reference sequence). CDR3 sequence reads: CSARPGYNYGYTF. In DNA form, the CDR3 reads TGCAGTGCTAGACCGGGATATAACTATGGCTACACCTTC.

This clonotype came up many times. The chain recombines TRBV12-3 or TRBV12-4 with TRBJ1-1; D is unresolved. V was cut by 5 bases and J by 4 bases, with 11 bases left in between. The CDR3 runs 13 residues. The CDR3 is CASSTPLGTEAFF. The CDR3 DNA sequence: TGTGCCAGCAGTACACCTCTGGGCACTGAAGCTTTCTTT.

This clonotype was seen many times. The chain couples TRBV5-1 to TRBJ1-1; no definite D call. The germline CDR1 and CDR2 sequences are SGHRS and YFSETQ. This CDR3 region has 17 residues. The V and J ends lost 3 bases and 1 base respectively, with 19 bases between them. CDR3 loop: CASSSFSGFGKNTEAFF. The CDR3 region has the DNA TGCGCCAGCAGCTCCTTCTCGGGGTTCGGGAAGAACACTGAAGCTTTCTTT.

The chain couples TRBV6-2 or TRBV6-3 to TRBJ2-5; 7 bases fit TRBD1. Per germline, CDR1 MNHEY and CDR2 SVGEGT. J gave up 5 bases and V 5 bases, and 14 bases lay outside the gene matches. This CDR3 has 16 residues. The chain's CDR3 is CASSPEPTGAEETQYF. The CDR3 nucleotides are TGTGCCAGCAGTCCAGAACCTACAGGGGCCGAGGAGACCCAGTACTTC.

This clonotype has just a few counts. The chain employs TRBV6-1 and TRBJ2-1, with D unclear. Germline CDR1 MNHNS, CDR2 SASEGT. CDR3 size: 14 residues. V was shortened by 5 bases and J by 7 bases, with 15 bases between the two germline ends. Here the CDR3 DNA reads TGTGCCAGCAGTCTTCGGCGGAGTGAAAATGAGCAGTTCTTC. This sequence encodes CASSLRRSENEQFF.

This clonotype has a handful of counts. The genes are TRBV12-3 or TRBV12-4 and TRBJ1-2; maybe TRBD1 (5 bases). The length of the CDR3 is 15 residues. The V end lost 3 bases, the J end lost 4 bases, and 15 bases lay between the germline ends. The CDR3 protein is CASSFFGTQIYGYTF. CDR3 DNA: TGTGCCAGCAGTTTCTTCGGGACGCAAATCTATGGCTACACCTTC.

This clonotype has a handful of counts. This chain's CDR3 is CASTQGGLPYGYTF. CDR3 DNA: TGTGCCAGCACCCAGGGGGGACTACCTTATGGCTACACCTTC. The chain recombines TRBV28 with TRBJ1-2; 7 bases align to TRBD1. In germline, CDR1 is MDHEN, CDR2 SYDVKM. This CDR3 has 14 amino acids. V lost 7 bases to trimming and J lost 5 bases; unmatched junction nucleotides: 10.

This clonotype was found many times. J is TRBJ2-5 and V is TRBV7-2; TRBD2 matches 7 bases. This CDR3 is 15 amino acids long. J gave up 4 bases and V 3 bases, and 8 bases lay outside the gene matches. Germline-derived CDR1 and CDR2 are SGHTA and FQGNSA. CDR3 nucleotide sequence: TGTGCCAGCAGCTTTTGGACTAGTGTAGGAGAGACCCAGTACTTC. Its protein product is CASSFWTSVGETQYF.

This chain uses TRBV20-1 with TRBJ1-3, with D perhaps matching TRBD1 (5 bases). Germline CDR1 and CDR2: DFQATT and SNEGSKA (reference sequence). There are 16 residues in the CDR3. V dropped 7 bases and J dropped 0 bases, with 19 bases sitting between them. CDR3 bases: TGCAGTGTTATAGAGCGGGGACGGGGCTCTGGAAACACCATATATTTT. It specifies CSVIERGRGSGNTIYF.